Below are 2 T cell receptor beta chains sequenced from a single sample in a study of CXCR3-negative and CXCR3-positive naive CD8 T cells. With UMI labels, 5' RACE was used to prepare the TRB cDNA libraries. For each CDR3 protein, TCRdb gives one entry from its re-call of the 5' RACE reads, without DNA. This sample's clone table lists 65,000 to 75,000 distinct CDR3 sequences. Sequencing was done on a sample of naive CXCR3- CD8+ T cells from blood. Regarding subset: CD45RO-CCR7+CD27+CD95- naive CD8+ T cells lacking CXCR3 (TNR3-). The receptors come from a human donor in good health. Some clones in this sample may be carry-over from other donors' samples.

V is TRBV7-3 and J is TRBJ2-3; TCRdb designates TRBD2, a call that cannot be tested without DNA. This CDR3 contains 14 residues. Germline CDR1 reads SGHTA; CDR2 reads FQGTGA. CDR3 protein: CASSLSGTPDTQYF.

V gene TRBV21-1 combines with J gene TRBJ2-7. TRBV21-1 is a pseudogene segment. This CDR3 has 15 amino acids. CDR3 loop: CASSKWSAGPYEQYF.